This T cell receptor (beta chain) was obtained from a study of blood T cell repertoires in COVID-19. Study details: T cells, B-cell-depleted T cells, or PBMCs provided the cDNA or gDNA that served as material.

Individuals aged about 18 to 90 years were recruited from 24 US areas. Categorization into cohorts depended on clinical history that participants reported. Clones were read by immunoSEQ multiplex PCR, and TCRdb kept only the in-frame ones, dropping some. The sample holds roughly 180,000 clones, approximately 80% seen once. CDR1 GTSNPN and CDR2 SVGIG come from the germline V gene (reference sequence). CDR3 size: 13 residues. The V end was cut by 3 bases, the J end by 0 bases, with 6 bases between. The chain couples TRBV30 to TRBJ1-3; no reliable D call. The sequencing sample was made of PBMCs or T cells enriched from blood (not recorded which). The origin of this receptor is a man aged 55 to 69 who had been exposed to COVID-19. The CDR3 DNA sequence: TGTGCCTGGAGGCGGGGCTCTGGAAACACCATATATTTT. Protein product: CAWRRGSGNTIYF.